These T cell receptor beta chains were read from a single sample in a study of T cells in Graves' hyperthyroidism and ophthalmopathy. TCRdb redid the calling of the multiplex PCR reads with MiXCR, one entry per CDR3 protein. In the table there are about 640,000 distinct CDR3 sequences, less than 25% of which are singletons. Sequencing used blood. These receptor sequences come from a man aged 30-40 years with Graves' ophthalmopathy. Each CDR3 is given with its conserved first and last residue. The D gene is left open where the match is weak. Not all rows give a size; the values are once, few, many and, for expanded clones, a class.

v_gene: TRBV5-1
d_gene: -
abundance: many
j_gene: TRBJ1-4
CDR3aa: CASSYRTNEKLFF
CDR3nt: TGCGCCAGCAGCTACAGGACTAATGAAAAACTGTTTTTT

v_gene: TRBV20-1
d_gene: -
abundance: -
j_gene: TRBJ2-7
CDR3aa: CSATTLSAGEQYF
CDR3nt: TGCAGTGCCACGACACTCTCTGCGGGGGAGCAGTACTTC

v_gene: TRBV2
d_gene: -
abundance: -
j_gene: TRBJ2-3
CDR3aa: CASSKTIGVRDTQYF
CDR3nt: TGTGCCAGCAGTAAGACGATAGGGGTACGAGATACGCAGTATTTT

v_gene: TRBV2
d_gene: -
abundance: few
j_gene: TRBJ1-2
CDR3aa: CASCALPTGTLGYTF
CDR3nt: TGTGCCAGCTGTGCCCTACCTACCGGGACGCTCGGATACACCTTC

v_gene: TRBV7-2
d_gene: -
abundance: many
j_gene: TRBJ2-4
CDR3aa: CASSLLEAGKNIQYF
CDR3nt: TGTGCCAGCAGCTTGTTGGAGGCTGGCAAAAACATTCAGTACTTC

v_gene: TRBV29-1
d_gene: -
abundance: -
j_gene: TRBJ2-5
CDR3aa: CSVPRGSGQETQYF
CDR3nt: TGCAGCGTTCCACGTGGTAGCGGCCAAGAGACCCAGTACTTC

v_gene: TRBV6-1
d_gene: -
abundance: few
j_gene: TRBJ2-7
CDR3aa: CASSRQGLQYF
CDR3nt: TGTGCCAGCTCACGTCAGGGGCTGCAGTACTTC

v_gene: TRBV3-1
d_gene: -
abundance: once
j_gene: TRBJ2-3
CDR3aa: CASSELRWRDNEGDTQYF
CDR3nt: TGTGCCAGCAGCGAACTACGATGGCGGGACAATGAAGGAGATACGCAGTATTTT

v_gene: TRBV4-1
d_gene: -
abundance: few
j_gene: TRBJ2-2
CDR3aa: CASSQDRWGGELFF
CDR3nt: TGCGCCAGCAGCCAAGATCGATGGGGGGGGGAGCTGTTTTTT

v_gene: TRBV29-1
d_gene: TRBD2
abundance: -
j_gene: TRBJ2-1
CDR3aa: CSCASGRLTYNEQFF
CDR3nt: TGCAGTTGCGCTAGCGGGAGACTGACCTACAATGAGCAGTTCTTC

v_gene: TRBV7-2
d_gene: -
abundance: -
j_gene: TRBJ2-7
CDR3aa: CASSLVGDEQCF
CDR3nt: TGTGCCAGCAGCTTAGTGGGGGACGAGCAGTGCTTC

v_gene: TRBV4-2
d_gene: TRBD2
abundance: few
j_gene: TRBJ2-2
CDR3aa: CASSQPTAGDRATGELFF
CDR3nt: TGTGCCAGCAGCCAACCGACCGCGGGGGATAGGGCCACCGGGGAGCTGTTTTTT

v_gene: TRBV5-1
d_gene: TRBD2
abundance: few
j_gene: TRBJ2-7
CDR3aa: CASSVAGLSEQYF
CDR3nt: TGCGCCAGCAGCGTAGCGGGCCTCTCCGAGCAGTACTTC

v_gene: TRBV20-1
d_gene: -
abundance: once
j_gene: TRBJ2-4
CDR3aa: CSASFWGDIQYF
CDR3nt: TGCAGTGCTAGTTTCTGGGGAGACATTCAGTACTTC

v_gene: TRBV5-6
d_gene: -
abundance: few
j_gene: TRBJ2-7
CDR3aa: CASSLVANREQYF
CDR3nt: TGTGCCAGCAGCTTGGTCGCCAATCGGGAGCAGTACTTC